Below, 20 T cell receptor beta chains from the same sample are listed, as sequenced in a study of cytomegalovirus exposure and HLA in healthy donors. Here immunoSEQ multiplex PCR was the method, and the copy in TCRdb shows in-frame clones only, minus some. Of over 85,000 clones listed, around 82% were seen once; the top ten hold about 12%. The specimen was PBMCs. The receptors were gathered from a woman aged 18-35 years in good health and CMV-seropositive.

V gene TRBV19 combines with J gene TRBJ2-2; no clear D. The CDR3 covers 14 residues. Germline loops: CDR1 LNHDA, CDR2 SQIVND (reference sequence). Trimming pared 1 base from V and 1 base from J, leaving 4 bases between. CDR3 DNA sequence: TGTGCCAGTAGTATAGGCAGGAACACCGGGGAGCTGTTTTTT. This translates into CASSIGRNTGELFF. The whole variable domain, remainder taken from reference TRBV19 and TRBJ2-2, is DGGITQSPKYLFRKEGQNVTLSCEQNLNHDAMYWYRQDPGQGLRLIYYSQIVNDFQKGDIAEGYSVSREKKESFPLTVTSAQKNPTAFYLCASSIGRNTGELFFGEGSRLTVL.

The chain couples TRBV19 to TRBJ1-1; D is unresolved. This CDR3 is 15 amino acids long. The germline CDR1 and CDR2 sequences are LNHDA and SQIVND (reference sequence). V was pared by 2 bases and J by 0 bases, with 10 bases between. CDR3 sequence reads: CASSILAQMNTEAFF. DNA for the CDR3: TGTGCCAGTAGTATATTGGCCCAGATGAACACTGAAGCTTTCTTT. The variable domain in full, completed from reference TRBV19 and TRBJ1-1, reads DGGITQSPKYLFRKEGQNVTLSCEQNLNHDAMYWYRQDPGQGLRLIYYSQIVNDFQKGDIAEGYSVSREKKESFPLTVTSAQKNPTAFYLCASSILAQMNTEAFFGQGTRLTVV.

V is TRBV14 and J is TRBJ1-2; TRBD1 matches 8 bases. The CDR3 covers 15 residues. Germline trimming cut 4 bases from V and 4 bases from J; bases unmatched to any gene: 8. Germline V gives CDR1 SGHDN, CDR2 FVKESK. CDR3 sequence: CASSLGTGTLYGYTF. CDR3 in DNA: TGTGCCAGCAGCCTTGGGACAGGAACCCTCTATGGCTACACCTTC.

A single count supports this clone. This chain links TRBV5-8 with TRBJ1-2, with D perhaps matching TRBD1 (5 bases). Trimming took off 7 bases at V and 3 bases at J, with 13 bases between the two ends. Germline V gene data show CDR1 as SGHTS and CDR2 as YDEGEE. CDR3 size: 13 residues. CDR3 sequence (DNA): TGTGCCAGCCGCGGTGGAGGGGACTATGGCTACACCTTC. It codes for CASRGGGDYGYTF.

The chain carries TRBV18 and TRBJ1-6; possibly TRBD1 for D (6 bases). Germline CDR1 KGHSH, CDR2 LQKENI. This CDR3 is built from 16 residues. Trimming took 1 base from V and 6 from J, leaving 13 bases between them. CDR3 region: CASSPLIAGVNSPLHF. CDR3 bases: TGTGCCAGCTCACCACTCATCGCAGGGGTTAATTCACCCCTCCACTTT.

The rearrangement uses TRBV5-1 and TRBJ2-2; 8 positions agree with TRBD1. The CDR3 is 15 amino acids. The V segment lost 4 bases and the J segment 1 base; nucleotides outside the gene matches: 3. Germline assignment: CDR1 SGHRS and CDR2 YFSETQ. The CDR3 loop reads CASSRDRQNTGELFF. CDR3 in DNA: TGCGCCAGCAGCAGGGACAGGCAGAACACCGGGGAGCTGTTTTTT.

J is TRBJ1-3 and V is TRBV5-5, with D uncertain. This CDR3 contains 13 residues. The germline V gene encodes CDR1 SGHKS and CDR2 YYEKEE (reference sequence). Deletions cut 4 bases from V and 0 bases from J, with 5 bases between. The CDR3 sequence is CASSPSSGNTIYF. In DNA, the CDR3 is TGTGCCAGCAGCCCGAGCTCTGGAAACACCATATATTTT. Variable domain in full (rest from reference TRBV5-5 and TRBJ1-3): DAGVTQSPTHLIKTRGQQVTLRCSPISGHKSVSWYQQVLGQGPQFIFQYYEKEERGRGNFPDRFSARQFPNYSSELNVNALLLGDSALYLCASSPSSGNTIYFGEGSWLTVV.

The genes are TRBV30 and TRBJ1-2; TRBD1 matches at 10 bases. Per the germline V gene, CDR1 is GTSNPN and CDR2 is SVGIG (reference sequence). This CDR3 is built from 14 residues. V shed 4 bases, J shed 8 bases, and the junction held 10 bases outside the gene matches. The CDR3 sequence: CAWTSGTGDGGYTF. The DNA of the CDR3 is TGTGCCTGGACATCCGGGACAGGGGACGGGGGCTACACCTTC.

V usage is TRBV28 and J usage is TRBJ1-5; possibly TRBD1 for D (5 bases). Deletions cut 5 bases from V and 4 bases from J, with 15 bases between. The CDR3 covers 15 residues. Per the germline V gene, CDR1 is MDHEN and CDR2 is SYDVKM. The CDR3 loop reads CASSPGGRRNQPQHF. CDR3 coding DNA: TGTGCCAGCAGTCCCGGGGGACGGCGAAATCAGCCCCAGCATTTT.

The rearrangement joins TRBV4-2 to TRBJ2-7, with 8 bases matching TRBD2. CDR3 length equals 16 residues. The trim removed 2 bases at V and 4 bases at J, leaving 10 bases unmatched. Germline V gene lookup returns CDR1 LGHNA and CDR2 YNFKEQ. The CDR3 coding sequence is TGTGCCAGCAGCCAATTCATGAACGGGGGGGTATACGAGCAGTACTTC. Protein: CASSQFMNGGVYEQYF.

This rearrangement joins TRBV14 to TRBJ1-1; D remains ambiguous. Germline V gene data show CDR1 as SGHDN and CDR2 as FVKESK. The CDR3 is 13 residues long. Trimming took 3 bases from V and 4 from J, leaving 9 bases between them. The CDR3 sequence: CASSHGRFTEAFF. DNA of the CDR3: TGTGCCAGCAGCCACGGCAGGTTCACTGAAGCTTTCTTT. Looking up the rest from reference TRBV14 and TRBJ1-1 gives the full variable domain: EAGVTQFPSHSVIEKGQTVTLRCDPISGHDNLYWYRRVMGKEIKFLLHFVKESKQDESGMPNNRFLAERTGGTYSTLKVQPAELEDSGVYFCASSHGRFTEAFFGQGTRLTVV.

The V and J genes are TRBV28 and TRBJ1-4; D possibly corresponds to TRBD1 (5 bases). The CDR3 length is 14 residues. Germline V lookup: CDR1 MDHEN, CDR2 SYDVKM. V shed 5 bases and J shed 3 bases, with 10 bases lying between them. In DNA, the CDR3 is TGTGCCAGCAGTACGACAGCCCCTAATGAAAAACTGTTTTTT. Translation: CASSTTAPNEKLFF.

This clone was recorded once. V usage is TRBV5-8 and J usage is TRBJ1-1, with 12 bases that match TRBD1. Trimming took 4 bases from V and 1 from J; bases not matched to a gene: 11. The CDR3 has 18 amino acids. Germline V CDR1 and CDR2: SGHTS, YDEGEE. The CDR3 nucleotides are TGTGCCAGCAGCGACTGGGCCCCGGGACAGGGGGCGAACACTGAAGCTTTCTTT. Translated: CASSDWAPGQGANTEAFF.

The rearrangement uses TRBV6-5 and TRBJ2-7; D gene unclear. The V and J ends lost 0 bases and 0 bases respectively, with 12 bases between them. This CDR3 comprises 16 residues. Germline CDR1 is MNHEY and CDR2 is SVGAGI. The CDR3 sequence: CASSYSPGRPSYEQYF. The CDR3, as DNA: TGTGCCAGCAGTTACTCCCCGGGTCGGCCCTCCTACGAGCAGTACTTC.

The rearrangement uses TRBV25-1 and TRBJ2-2; TRBD2 agrees at 8 bases. The CDR3 extends over 17 amino acids. Germline lookup yields CDR1 MGHDK and CDR2 SYGVNS. Trimming at V came to 6 bases and at J to 0 bases, leaving 9 bases not matched to a gene. CDR3 sequence: CASSNSGGGANTGELFF. In DNA form, the CDR3 reads TGTGCCAGCAGCAACTCGGGAGGGGGAGCGAACACCGGGGAGCTGTTTTTT.

Here the CDR3 reads CASSSGGRTGRREKLFF. CDR3 DNA sequence: TGTGCCAGCAGCTCAGGGGGCAGGACAGGTCGTCGGGAAAAACTGTTTTTT. V is TRBV7-8 and J is TRBJ1-4, with 8 bases identical to TRBD1. CDR3 length: 17 amino acids. V was clipped by 4 bases and J by 8 bases; unmatched bases: 15. Germline V gene data show CDR1 as SGHVS and CDR2 as FQNEAQ.

The table lists this clone with a count of one. The chain recombines TRBV7-8 with TRBJ1-1; 7 bases match TRBD1. The CDR3 runs to 15 residues. CDR1 is SGHVS, CDR2 FQNEAQ, per germline. The V segment lost 5 bases and the J segment 4 bases; nucleotides outside the gene matches: 10. The DNA for the CDR3 is TGTGCCAGCAGCAGCAACAGGGGTGGGGGCACTGAAGCTTTCTTT. It codes for CASSSNRGGGTEAFF. Looking up the rest from reference TRBV7-8 and TRBJ1-1 gives the full variable domain: GAGVSQSPRYKVAKRGQDVALRCDPISGHVSLFWYQQALGQGPEFLTYFQNEAQLDKSGLPSDRFFAERPEGSVSTLKIQRTQQEDSAVYLCASSSNRGGGTEAFFGQGTRLTVV.

The rearrangement joins TRBV5-1 to TRBJ1-1; 7 bases fit TRBD1. Trimming removed 5 bases from V and 3 bases from J; junction bases left unmatched: 4. CDR1 is SGHRS and CDR2 is YFSETQ in the germline V gene. This CDR3 region has 13 residues. CDR3 region: CASSRDRYTEAFF. DNA of the CDR3: TGCGCCAGCAGTAGGGACAGATACACTGAAGCTTTCTTT. Using reference TRBV5-1 and TRBJ1-1 for the parts outside the CDR3, the full variable domain is KAGVTQTPRYLIKTRGQQVTLSCSPISGHRSVSWYQQTPGQGLQFLFEYFSETQRNKGNFPGRFSGRQFSNSRSEMNVSTLELGDSALYLCASSRDRYTEAFFGQGTRLTVV.

The V and J genes are TRBV10-2 and TRBJ2-5, with 11 bases aligning to TRBD2. This CDR3 is 16 amino acids long. V shed 5 bases, J shed 7 bases, and the junction held 12 bases outside the gene matches. Germline loops: CDR1 WSHSY, CDR2 SAAADI. CDR3 DNA: TGCGCCAGCAGTCCGACTAGCGGGGACCTCCGCCGGACCCAGTACTTC. It encodes CASSPTSGDLRRTQYF.

This chain joins TRBV7-2 and TRBJ2-1; 13 nucleotides align to TRBD2. Germline V gene sequence: CDR1 SGHTA, CDR2 FQGNSA. This CDR3 comprises 15 residues. Trimming cost V 1 base and J 7 bases; bases outside gene matches: 1. CDR3 residues: CASSLGGLAGNEQFF. The CDR3 DNA is TGTGCCAGCAGCTTAGGGGGACTAGCGGGGAATGAGCAGTTCTTC.